This entry lists 25 T cell receptor beta chains sequenced from one sample in a study of cytomegalovirus exposure and HLA in healthy donors. This PCR relied on a set of 60 Vbeta primers and 13 Jbeta primers. The assay was immunoSEQ multiplex PCR, and TCRdb's table has in-frame clones only and misses some. The repertoire holds roughly 180,000 clones, with 84% as singletons. Sequencing was done on a sample of PBMCs. These receptors all come from a man in his late teens or twenties in good health and CMV-seronegative.

The genes are TRBV6-5 and TRBJ2-3; D is possibly TRBD2 (5 bases). Per the germline V gene, CDR1 is MNHEY and CDR2 is SVGAGI. The germline V and J ends were trimmed by 6 bases and 8 bases, with 12 bases remaining between them. The CDR3 length is 12 residues. In DNA form, the CDR3 reads TGTGCCAGCAGAGGAGGTTCCACTACGCAGTATTTT. Protein: CASRGGSTTQYF.

The chain combines TRBV18 with TRBJ1-6; D call uncertain. Germline V CDR1 and CDR2: KGHSH, LQKENI. Trimming left V 3 bases short and J 7 bases short, with 4 bases between. CDR3 length: 12 amino acids. The CDR3 sequence: CASSPGNSPLHF. The CDR3 region has the DNA TGTGCCAGCTCACCGGGCAATTCACCCCTCCACTTT.

The V gene is TRBV7-9, the J gene TRBJ2-7, with D perhaps TRBD2 (6 bases). V lost 2 bases and J 3 bases, leaving 20 bases between the germline ends. Germline V lookup: CDR1 SEHNR, CDR2 FQNEAQ (reference sequence). The CDR3 contains 17 residues. In nucleotides, the CDR3 is TGTGCCAGCAGCTTATTGTCGTGGGGGGTAAGAGGCTACGAGCAGTACTTC. The encoded protein is CASSLLSWGVRGYEQYF. The entire variable domain, with the rest obtained from reference TRBV7-9 and TRBJ2-7, is as follows: DTGVSQNPRHKITKRGQNVTFRCDPISEHNRLYWYRQTLGQGPEFLTYFQNEAQLEKSRLLSDRFSAERPKGSFSTLEIQRTEQGDSAMYLCASSLLSWGVRGYEQYFGPGTRLTVT.

The chain has TRBV7-8 and TRBJ2-1; 9 bases are shared with TRBD1. CDR3 length: 14 amino acids. From germline, CDR1 is SGHVS and CDR2 FQNEAQ. Trimming at V came to 2 bases and at J to 8 bases, leaving 4 bases not matched to a gene. The DNA of the CDR3 is TGTGCCAGCAGCTTACCACAGGGGGCATATGAGCAGTTCTTC. This sequence encodes CASSLPQGAYEQFF.

This chain uses TRBV5-4 with TRBJ1-6; D unclear. The CDR3 extends over 16 amino acids. V lost 0 bases to trimming and J lost 4 bases, with 11 bases between them. Germline V CDR1 and CDR2: SGHNT, YYREEE (reference sequence). The CDR3 sequence: CASSLAGFSYNSPLHF. In nucleotides, the CDR3 is TGTGCCAGCAGCTTGGCGGGGTTTAGTTATAATTCACCCCTCCACTTT.

The chain has TRBV4-1 and TRBJ2-7; D is possibly TRBD1 (5 bases). The CDR3 runs 14 residues. The germline V gene encodes CDR1 MGHRA and CDR2 YSYEKL. V was pared by 8 bases and J by 2 bases, with 16 bases between. CDR3 sequence (DNA): TGCGCCAGCGGCCCGAGCCAGGGCCCCTACGAGCAGTACTTC. Its protein is CASGPSQGPYEQYF.

In DNA, the CDR3 is TGTGCCAGCAGTGAAATCGGGACAGTGCGGAATGAGCAGTTCTTC. Its translation: CASSEIGTVRNEQFF. This chain links TRBV25-1 with TRBJ2-1; 7 bases line up with TRBD1. The ends lost 2 bases at V and 7 bases at J; junction bases unmatched: 8. Germline V gene lookup returns CDR1 MGHDK and CDR2 SYGVNS. The CDR3 consists of 15 residues. Variable domain in full (rest from reference TRBV25-1 and TRBJ2-1): EADIYQTPRYLVIGTGKKITLECSQTMGHDKMYWYQQDPGMELHLIHYSYGVNSTEKGDLSSESTVSRIRTEHFPLTLESARPSHTSQYLCASSEIGTVRNEQFFGPGTRLTVL.

This chain connects TRBV6-1 to TRBJ2-5; 7 nucleotides line up with TRBD1. The germline gives CDR1 MNHNS, CDR2 SASEGT. V dropped 0 bases and J dropped 3; count of bases not matched to a gene: 7. The CDR3 runs to 16 residues. CDR3 coding DNA: TGTGCCAGCAGTGAAGCTAGGGGGACAGTAAAAGAGACCCAGTACTTC. Its translation is CASSEARGTVKETQYF.

This clone was seen once. This rearrangement joins TRBV5-1 to TRBJ1-1; D might be TRBD1 (6 bases). Germline CDR1 is SGHRS and CDR2 is YFSETQ. This CDR3 comprises 13 residues. V lost 2 bases and J 11 bases, leaving 16 bases between the germline ends. CDR3: CASSLQGLTGAFF. DNA of the CDR3: TGCGCCAGCAGCTTACAGGGTTTGACTGGGGCTTTCTTT. The complete variable domain, with remaining parts taken from reference TRBV5-1 and TRBJ1-1, reads KAGVTQTPRYLIKTRGQQVTLSCSPISGHRSVSWYQQTPGQGLQFLFEYFSETQRNKGNFPGRFSGRQFSNSRSEMNVSTLELGDSALYLCASSLQGLTGAFFGQGTRLTVV.

The chain couples TRBV7-9 to TRBJ2-1; no clear D. Per the germline V gene, CDR1 is SEHNR and CDR2 is FQNEAQ (reference sequence). The length of the CDR3 is 9 residues. The CDR3: CSHRDEQFF. CDR3 bases: TGTTCCCATCGCGATGAGCAGTTCTTC.

This chain joins TRBV7-2 and TRBJ2-1, with TRBD1 identical over 8 bases. V shed 5 bases and J 3 bases; nucleotides not matched to a gene: 9. Germline loops: CDR1 SGHTA, CDR2 FQGNSA. The CDR3 covers 16 residues. The CDR3 sequence is CASSGARDRSYNEQFF. DNA of the CDR3: TGTGCCAGCAGCGGGGCTCGGGACAGGAGCTACAATGAGCAGTTCTTC.

The chain combines TRBV5-4 with TRBJ2-3; 11 bases align to TRBD2. Germline loops: CDR1 SGHNT, CDR2 YYREEE (reference sequence). The CDR3 consists of 17 residues. J lost 3 bases, V lost 2 bases, and 8 bases had no gene match. This CDR3 reads CASSLRLAGSGTDTQYF. The DNA of the CDR3 is TGTGCCAGCAGCTTAAGACTAGCGGGATCGGGAACAGATACGCAGTATTTT.

This chain connects TRBV19 to TRBJ2-5, with D possibly TRBD1 on 6 matching bases. The DNA end is a closer match to TRBJ2-7, so the J assignment may be wrong. The CDR3 spans 15 residues. The V gene's germline CDR1 is LNHDA and CDR2 SQIVND (reference sequence). The DNA for the CDR3 is TGTGCCAGTAGTATCGGAACAGGGACCCCCTACGAGCAGTACTTC. Translated, it gives CASSIGTGTPYEQYF.

The rearrangement joins TRBV15 to TRBJ1-4, with 7 bases fitting TRBD1. V was clipped by 1 base and J by 4 bases; unmatched bases: 15. This CDR3 spans 19 amino acids. Looked up from germline, CDR1 is LNHNV and CDR2 is YYDKDF (reference sequence). The CDR3 reads CATSRGRTGNLRRNEKLFF. In nucleotides, the CDR3 is TGTGCCACCAGCAGAGGTAGGACAGGCAACCTGAGGCGTAATGAAAAACTGTTTTTT.

The chain links TRBV5-8 to TRBJ2-3, with TRBD1 matching over 8 bases. With V trimmed by 0 bases and J by 2 bases, 8 bases remained unmatched. From germline, CDR1 is SGHTS and CDR2 YDEGEE. CDR3 length: 17 residues. The CDR3 here is CASSLDPGGRYTDTQYF. In DNA form, the CDR3 reads TGTGCCAGCAGCTTGGATCCAGGGGGCCGGTACACAGATACGCAGTATTTT.

The chain uses TRBV2 and TRBJ1-2, with D perhaps TRBD1 (6 bases). V dropped 7 bases and J dropped 7 bases, with 10 bases sitting between them. CDR3 length: 11 amino acids. From germline, CDR1 is SNHLY and CDR2 FYNNEI. The CDR3, as DNA: TGTGCCAGCAAGGGGGGGTTTGGCTACACCTTC. It yields the protein CASKGGFGYTF.

The CDR3 reads CASRTTGAGELFF. As DNA, the CDR3 is TGTGCCAGTAGGACAACAGGGGCCGGGGAGCTGTTTTTT. The chain uses TRBV19 and TRBJ2-2, with TRBD1 matching over 7 bases. Germline trimming cut 6 bases from V and 6 bases from J; bases unmatched to any gene: 4. CDR1 and CDR2 from the germline V gene are LNHDA and SQIVND (reference sequence). CDR3 length: 13 residues.

The genes are TRBV10-2 and TRBJ2-1, with 7 bases fitting TRBD1. V dropped 6 bases and J dropped 3; count of bases not matched to a gene: 5. This CDR3 is 14 amino acids long. Germline V gene data show CDR1 as WSHSY and CDR2 as SAAADI. CDR3 DNA: TGCGCCAGCAGCGCGTGGACAGGCTACAATGAGCAGTTCTTC. Translation: CASSAWTGYNEQFF.

The CDR3 loop is CASSLLGENTEAFF. The DNA for the CDR3 is TGTGCCAGCTCACTTTTGGGAGAGAACACTGAAGCTTTCTTT. The chain recombines TRBV18 with TRBJ1-1, with D hard to call. The CDR3 has 14 amino acids. CDR1 and CDR2 from the germline V gene are KGHSH and LQKENI. Deletions cut 4 bases from V and 1 base from J, with 10 bases between. Full variable domain (rest looked up from reference TRBV18 and TRBJ1-1): NAGVMQNPRHLVRRRGQEARLRCSPMKGHSHVYWYRQLPEEGLKFMVYLQKENIIDESGMPKERFSAEFPKEGPSILRIQQVVRGDSAAYFCASSLLGENTEAFFGQGTRLTVV.

The genes are TRBV2 and TRBJ2-7; 8 positions match TRBD2. Germline CDR1 SNHLY, CDR2 FYNNEI. The CDR3 has 13 amino acids. Germline trimming cut 7 bases from V and 3 bases from J; bases unmatched to any gene: 5. CDR3 sequence: CASTLRGVYEQYF. CDR3 nucleotide sequence: TGTGCCAGCACCCTGCGGGGGGTCTACGAGCAGTACTTC.

This clone was seen only a few times. The chain is built from TRBV12-5 and TRBJ1-2; D is undetermined. Looked up from germline, CDR1 is LGHNT and CDR2 is FRNRAP. This CDR3 contains 15 residues. Trimming took 3 bases from V and 4 from J, leaving 15 bases between them. CDR3 sequence: CASGFPGDEAYGYTF. The CDR3 DNA sequence: TGTGCTAGTGGTTTCCCCGGGGATGAGGCCTATGGCTACACCTTC.

The chain is built from TRBV21-1 and TRBJ2-2; the table's D gene call, TRBD1, was not cross checked with the DNA. TRBV21-1 is termed a pseudogene. This CDR3 has 15 amino acids. CDR3 region: CASSKSGGNTGELFF. CDR3 nucleotides: TGTGCCAGCAGCAAATCAGGGGGGAACACCGGGGAGCTGTTTTTT.

The rearrangement uses TRBV5-8 and TRBJ2-3; 12 nucleotides agree with TRBD2. Germline values: CDR1 SGHTS, CDR2 YDEGEE. J gave up 4 bases and V 6 bases, and 9 bases lay outside the gene matches. The CDR3 runs to 16 residues. In DNA form, the CDR3 reads TGTGCCAGCACCAAGACTAGCGGGAGAACTTCAGATACGCAGTATTTT. Protein: CASTKTSGRTSDTQYF.

This clone has only one observation. The rearrangement joins TRBV10-3 to TRBJ1-1; D gene uncertain. From germline, CDR1 is ENHRY and CDR2 SYGVKD. The CDR3 spans 16 residues. V lost 3 bases to trimming and J lost 5 bases, with 19 bases between them. This chain's CDR3 is CAISDSSLYGRTEAFF. Here the CDR3 DNA reads TGTGCCATCAGTGATTCTAGTCTTTACGGAAGGACTGAAGCTTTCTTT.

CDR3 loop: CASSFQGANAGELFF. The CDR3 DNA reads TGCGCCAGCAGCTTTCAGGGGGCAAACGCCGGGGAGCTGTTTTTT. This sequence joins TRBV5-1 and TRBJ2-2, with TRBD1 matching over 8 bases. The CDR3 covers 15 residues. The V segment lost 2 bases and the J segment 6 bases; nucleotides outside the gene matches: 6. Germline loops: CDR1 SGHRS, CDR2 YFSETQ. The variable domain in full, with the rest retrieved from reference TRBV5-1 and TRBJ2-2, is KAGVTQTPRYLIKTRGQQVTLSCSPISGHRSVSWYQQTPGQGLQFLFEYFSETQRNKGNFPGRFSGRQFSNSRSEMNVSTLELGDSALYLCASSFQGANAGELFFGEGSRLTVL.